The clone carrying this T cell receptor (beta chain) was seen only a few times. This CDR3 comprises 12 residues. V shed 5 bases and J shed 8 bases, with 12 bases lying between them. Germline V gene lookup returns CDR1 ENHRY and CDR2 SYGVKD. Extraction of total RNA was performed on unfractionated whole blood. Individual cDNA molecules had unique molecular identifiers attached to them by the library. As processed by the authors: Per-sample TCR counts ranged from 23,224 to 690,600, median approximately 98,000. TCRdb re-analysed the 5' RACE reads in MiXCR, keeping a single row per CDR3 protein. TCRdb, rather than the study authors, made the V and J calls. The sample contains about 140,000 distinct CDR3 sequences, over 3.5% of which appear only once. The data belong to a study of human T cells and chemical hapten exposure.

This clonotype was sampled from a female donor in good health. The rearrangement links TRBV10-3 to TRBJ1-2, with D hard to call. CDR3 bases: TGTGCCATCAGTTCGGGCCCTCAGGGCTACACCTTC. Translated: CAISSGPQGYTF.